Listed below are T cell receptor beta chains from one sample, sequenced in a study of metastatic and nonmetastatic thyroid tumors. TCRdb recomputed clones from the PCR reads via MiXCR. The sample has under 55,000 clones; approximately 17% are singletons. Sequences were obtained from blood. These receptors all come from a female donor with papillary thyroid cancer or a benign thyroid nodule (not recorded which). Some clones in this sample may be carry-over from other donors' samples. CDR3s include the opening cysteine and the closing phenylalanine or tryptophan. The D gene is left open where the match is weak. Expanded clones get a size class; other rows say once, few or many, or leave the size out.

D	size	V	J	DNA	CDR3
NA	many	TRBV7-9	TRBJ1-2	TGTGCCAGCAGCTTAGGGGGGGTTAACTATGGCTACACCTTC	CASSLGGVNYGYTF
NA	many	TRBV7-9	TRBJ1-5	TGTGCCAGCAGCTTAGGGGGGCGCAGGCAGCCCCAGCATTTT	CASSLGGRRQPQHF
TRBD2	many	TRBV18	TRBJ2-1	TGTGCCAGCTCACCACAGAGCGGGATCGGAAATGAGCAGTTCTTC	CASSPQSGIGNEQFF
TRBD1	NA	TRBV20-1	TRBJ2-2	TGCAGTGCTAGAGAACCGATCAGGGGGCTTATCACCGGGGAGCTGTTTTTT	CSAREPIRGLITGELFF
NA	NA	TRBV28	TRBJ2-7	TGTGCCAGCAGCCAGGGGGGGCGTGATCTCTCCGAGCAGTACTTC	CASSQGGRDLSEQYF
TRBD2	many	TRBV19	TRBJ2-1	TGTGCCAGTAGGCTAGCGGGAGGACCGAGCTCCTACAATGAGCAGTTCTTC	CASRLAGGPSSYNEQFF
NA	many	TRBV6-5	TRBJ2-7	TGTGCCAGCAGTTACTCGGACGGACCCTACGAGCAGTACTTC	CASSYSDGPYEQYF
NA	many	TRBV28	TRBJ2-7	TGTGCCAGCAGTTTAGACAGCCCCTACGAGCAGTACTTC	CASSLDSPYEQYF
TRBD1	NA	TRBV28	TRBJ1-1	TGTGCCAGCAGTTTGCGGACAGGGGTTACTGAAGCTTTCTTT	CASSLRTGVTEAFF
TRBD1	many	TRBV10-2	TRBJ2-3	TGCGCCAGCAGTCCGACAGGGAGAAGCACAGATACGCAGTATTTT	CASSPTGRSTDTQYF
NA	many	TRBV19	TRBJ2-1	TGTGCCAGTAGTCATCAGGGGGGAATCGAGCAGTTCTTC	CASSHQGGIEQFF
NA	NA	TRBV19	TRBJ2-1	TGTGCCAGTAGTCATTTGCGGGATGCTGGTGAGCAGTTCTTC	CASSHLRDAGEQFF
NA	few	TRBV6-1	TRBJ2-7	TGTGCCAGCAGGGATATGACAGTGGCCGAGCAGTACTTC	CASRDMTVAEQYF
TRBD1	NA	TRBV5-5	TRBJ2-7	TGTGCCAGCAGCTTAGGGACAGAACATTCCTACGAGCAGTACTTC	CASSLGTEHSYEQYF
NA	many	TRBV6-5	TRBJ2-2	TGTGCCAGCAGTTACGAGACCGGGGAGCTGTTTTTT	CASSYETGELFF
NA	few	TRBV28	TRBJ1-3	TGTGCCAGCAGTTTACTCAGGTTATCTTACACCATATATTTT	CASSLLRLSYTIYF
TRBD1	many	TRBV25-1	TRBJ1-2	TGTGCCAGCAGTCTCTCTACCGGGACAGGGGACTATGGCTACACCTTC	CASSLSTGTGDYGYTF
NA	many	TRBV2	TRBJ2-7	TGTGCCAGCAGTGAACGGGCGGCGAGCTACGAGCAGTACTTC	CASSERAASYEQYF
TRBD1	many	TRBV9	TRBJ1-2	TGTGCCAGCAGCTCACAGGGGGTGGGTGGCTACACCTTC	CASSSQGVGGYTF
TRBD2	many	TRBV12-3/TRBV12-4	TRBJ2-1	TGTGCCAGCAGCGTAGCGGGAGGGATTAATGAGCAGTTCTTC	CASSVAGGINEQFF
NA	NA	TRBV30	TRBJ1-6	TGTGCCTGGAGCAGACAAGAATCACCCCTCCACTTT	CAWSRQESPLHF
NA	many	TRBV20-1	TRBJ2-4	TGCAGTGCTAGAGGGCCGTACGGTTTCTTCTACTTC	CSARGPYGFFYF
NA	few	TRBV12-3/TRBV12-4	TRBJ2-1	TGTGCCAGCATTTCCCCCGGGACATGGTTGTATGAGCAGTTCTTC	CASISPGTWLYEQFF
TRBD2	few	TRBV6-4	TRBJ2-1	TGTGCCAGCAGTGAACGGGAGGGGACCTACAATGAGCAGTTCTTC	CASSEREGTYNEQFF
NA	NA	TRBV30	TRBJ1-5	TGTGCCTGGAGTGTGGGGACGGAAAGCCTAAGCAATAAGCACCAGCATTTT	CAWSVGTESLSNKHQHF
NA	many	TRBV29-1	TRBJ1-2	TGCAGCGTTGAAGGGATTGGGGGCTATGGCTACACCTTC	CSVEGIGGYGYTF
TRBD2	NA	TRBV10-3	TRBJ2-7	TGTGCCATCAGTGAGCCCGGGGGGACTAGCTACTACGAGAAGTACTTC	CAISEPGGTSYYEKYF
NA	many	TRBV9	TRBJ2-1	TGTGCCAGCAGCGCTGGGGCGTACTCCTACAATGAGCAGTTCTTC	CASSAGAYSYNEQFF
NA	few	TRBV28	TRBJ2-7	TGTGCCAGCAGTTCGAGGGGACTTATGAAGTCCGAGCAGTACTTC	CASSSRGLMKSEQYF
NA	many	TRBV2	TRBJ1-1	TGTGCCAGCAGAAGTCGTGGGGACGCCCCTGAAGCTTTCTTT	CASRSRGDAPEAFF
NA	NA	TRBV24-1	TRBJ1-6	TGTGCCACCAGTGAGGGGAATTCACCCCTCCACTTT	CATSEGNSPLHF
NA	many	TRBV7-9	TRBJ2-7	TGTGCCAGCATCAGGGACGGTGCTTGGGCCTCCGAGCAGTACTTC	CASIRDGAWASEQYF
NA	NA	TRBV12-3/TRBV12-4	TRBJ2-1	TGTGCCAGCAGCTACCGTAGGTACGAGCAGTTCTTC	CASSYRRYEQFF
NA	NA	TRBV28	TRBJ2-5	TGTGCCAGCAGTCCGGACCGGGACGGGGGAGATACCCAGTACTTC	CASSPDRDGGDTQYF
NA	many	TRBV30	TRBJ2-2	TGTGCCTGGAGTGTTCTAGCGTTCGCGAACACCGGGGAGCTGTTTTTT	CAWSVLAFANTGELFF
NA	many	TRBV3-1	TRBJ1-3	TGTGCCAGCAGCCAAGTCTTTGGCAGCTCTGGAAACACCATATATTTT	CASSQVFGSSGNTIYF
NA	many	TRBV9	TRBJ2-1	TGTGCCAGCAATTCCGGGGCGGGGTCAAAGAATGAGCAGTTCTTC	CASNSGAGSKNEQFF
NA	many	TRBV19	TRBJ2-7	TGTGCCAGTAGTAATCGGGACCGGCTACACTACGAGCAGTACTTC	CASSNRDRLHYEQYF
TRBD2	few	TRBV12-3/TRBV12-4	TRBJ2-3	TGTGCCAGCAGAGCCGGGACTAGCAGACGCACGGATACGCAGTATTTT	CASRAGTSRRTDTQYF
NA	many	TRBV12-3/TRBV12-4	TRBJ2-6	TGTGCCAGCGAGGGGCGGGGACCCTCTGGGGCCAACGTCCTGACTTTC	CASEGRGPSGANVLTF
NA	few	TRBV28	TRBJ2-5	TGTGCCAGCAGTTTTTCGGCAAAGAGCGTTCAGACCCAGTACTTC	CASSFSAKSVQTQYF